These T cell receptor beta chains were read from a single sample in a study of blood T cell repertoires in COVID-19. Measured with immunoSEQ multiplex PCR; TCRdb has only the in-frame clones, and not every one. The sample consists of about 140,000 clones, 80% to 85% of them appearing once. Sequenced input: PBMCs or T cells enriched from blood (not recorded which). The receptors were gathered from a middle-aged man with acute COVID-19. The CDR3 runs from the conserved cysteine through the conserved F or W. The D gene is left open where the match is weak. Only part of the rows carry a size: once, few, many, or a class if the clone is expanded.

CDR3: CASHPGTGGYEQYF; DNA: TGTGCCAGCCATCCCGGGACAGGGGGTTACGAGCAGTACTTC; size: -; D: TRBD1; J: TRBJ2-7; V: TRBV10-3
CDR3: CATSRRGTEAFF; DNA: TGTGCCACCAGCCGCAGGGGCACTGAAGCTTTCTTT; size: -; D: -; J: TRBJ1-1; V: TRBV15
CDR3: CASSLRDRDSPLHF; DNA: TGTGCCAGCAGCCTCCGGGACAGGGACTCACCCCTCCACTTT; size: -; D: TRBD1; J: TRBJ1-6; V: TRBV6-5
CDR3: CASKDLAGMSNEQFF; DNA: TGTGCCAGCAAGGATCTAGCGGGGATGAGTAATGAGCAGTTCTTC; size: -; D: TRBD2; J: TRBJ2-1; V: TRBV7-2
CDR3: CASSPTGTDIGRAFF; DNA: TGTGCCAGTAGTCCCACCGGGACAGATATTGGTAGAGCTTTCTTT; size: -; D: TRBD1; J: TRBJ1-1; V: TRBV19
CDR3: CASTETRGYSPLHF; DNA: TGCGCCAGCACCGAAACCAGGGGTTATTCACCCCTCCACTTT; size: -; D: -; J: TRBJ1-6; V: TRBV10-2
CDR3: CASSVGGSSYNSPLHF; DNA: TGTGCCAGCAGCGTAGGTGGGAGCTCCTATAATTCACCCCTCCACTTT; size: -; D: -; J: TRBJ1-6; V: TRBV9
CDR3: CASSFGKVLTYEQYF; DNA: TGTGCCAGCAGCTTCGGGAAAGTCCTTACCTACGAGCAGTACTTC; size: -; D: -; J: TRBJ2-7; V: TRBV5-7
CDR3: CARTGHLPWEQYF; DNA: TGCGCCAGGACGGGACATCTCCCTTGGGAGCAGTACTTC; size: -; D: -; J: TRBJ2-7; V: TRBV23-1
CDR3: CAISGGQGTGELFF; DNA: TGTGCCATCAGTGGGGGACAGGGGACCGGGGAGCTGTTTTTT; size: -; D: TRBD1; J: TRBJ2-2; V: TRBV10-3
CDR3: CASSLGDRTSSGNTIYF; DNA: TGTGCCAGCAGCTTAGGCGACAGGACCAGCTCTGGAAACACCATATATTTT; size: few; D: -; J: TRBJ1-3; V: TRBV11-2
CDR3: CASSFLEGTNTEAFF; DNA: TGTGCCAGCAGTTTCTTAGAGGGAACGAACACTGAAGCTTTCTTT; size: -; D: -; J: TRBJ1-1; V: TRBV28
CDR3: CASTLSHAGTGELFF; DNA: TGTGCCAGCACCCTAAGCCACGCAGGGACCGGGGAGCTGTTTTTT; size: -; D: -; J: TRBJ2-2; V: TRBV28
CDR3: CASSSLQRGKTDTQYF; DNA: TGTGCCAGCAGCTCCCTCCAGCGGGGGAAGACAGATACGCAGTATTTT; size: -; D: TRBD2; J: TRBJ2-3; V: TRBV28
CDR3: CASSILAAVTDTQYF; DNA: TGTGCCAGCAGCATACTAGCAGCCGTCACAGATACGCAGTATTTT; size: -; D: -; J: TRBJ2-3; V: TRBV7-7
CDR3: CASSPQADTQYF; DNA: TGTGCCAGCAGTCCCCAGGCAGATACGCAGTATTTT; size: -; D: -; J: TRBJ2-3; V: TRBV28
CDR3: CASSLEGMSGGYTF; DNA: TGTGCCAGCAGCTTGGAGGGAATGTCGGGGGGCTACACCTTC; size: few; D: -; J: TRBJ1-2; V: TRBV5-4
CDR3: CASSERQVQETQYF; DNA: TGTGCCAGTAGTGAAAGACAGGTCCAAGAGACCCAGTACTTC; size: -; D: -; J: TRBJ2-5; V: TRBV19
CDR3: CASSLIGTEINNEQFF; DNA: TGTGCCAGCAGTTTAATCGGGACAGAAATCAACAATGAGCAGTTCTTC; size: -; D: TRBD1; J: TRBJ2-1; V: TRBV27
CDR3: CASSRTSGTQETQYF; DNA: TGTGCCAGCAGTCGGACTAGCGGTACCCAAGAGACCCAGTACTTC; size: -; D: TRBD2; J: TRBJ2-5; V: TRBV6-2/TRBV6-3
CDR3: CASTRTSGQETQYF; DNA: TGTGCCAGCACCAGGACTAGCGGACAAGAGACCCAGTACTTC; size: -; D: TRBD2; J: TRBJ2-5; V: TRBV28
CDR3: CASSFGYEQYF; DNA: TGTGCCAGCAGTTTCGGTTACGAGCAGTACTTC; size: -; D: -; J: TRBJ2-7; V: TRBV12-3/TRBV12-4
CDR3: CASSVWQGEINEQFF; DNA: TGTGCCAGCAGCGTATGGCAGGGGGAAATTAATGAGCAGTTCTTC; size: -; D: TRBD1; J: TRBJ2-1; V: TRBV9
CDR3: CASSESTTGLNEKLFF; DNA: TGCGCCAGCAGTGAGTCCACGACGGGACTTAATGAAAAACTGTTTTTT; size: -; D: -; J: TRBJ1-4; V: TRBV10-1
CDR3: CASSQILAENNEQFF; DNA: TGCGCCAGCAGCCAAATACTAGCGGAAAACAATGAGCAGTTCTTC; size: -; D: TRBD2; J: TRBJ2-1; V: TRBV4-3
CDR3: CATSSSSGNTGELFF; DNA: TGTGCCACCAGCAGTTCTAGCGGAAACACCGGGGAGCTGTTTTTT; size: -; D: TRBD2; J: TRBJ2-2; V: TRBV15
CDR3: CATSRALSGNTIYF; DNA: TGTGCCACCAGCAGAGCCCTTTCTGGAAACACCATATATTTT; size: -; D: -; J: TRBJ1-3; V: TRBV15
CDR3: CASSVAGDTGDEQFF; DNA: TGTGCCAGCAGCGTAGCCGGGGACACTGGGGATGAGCAGTTCTTC; size: -; D: -; J: TRBJ2-1; V: TRBV9
CDR3: CASMGTGHGYTF; DNA: TGTGCCTCCATGGGGACAGGGCATGGCTACACCTTC; size: -; D: TRBD1; J: TRBJ1-2; V: TRBV6-5
CDR3: CASSYSGGARNQPQHF; DNA: TGTGCCAGCAGTTACTCAGGGGGCGCACGCAATCAGCCCCAGCATTTT; size: -; D: TRBD1; J: TRBJ1-5; V: TRBV28
CDR3: CASSLKPQGAYGYTF; DNA: TGTGCCAGCAGCTTAAAACCACAGGGGGCATATGGCTACACCTTC; size: -; D: TRBD1; J: TRBJ1-2; V: TRBV7-2
CDR3: CASRPGGRNTIYF; DNA: TGTGCCAGCAGGCCAGGGGGCAGGAACACCATATATTTT; size: -; D: TRBD1; J: TRBJ1-3; V: TRBV27
CDR3: CASSPRPGLAGAEQFF; DNA: TGTGCCAGCAGCCCAAGGCCGGGACTAGCGGGAGCTGAGCAGTTCTTC; size: -; D: TRBD2; J: TRBJ2-1; V: TRBV11-2
CDR3: CASSLGYTRTSRGETQYF; DNA: TGTGCCAGCAGCTTAGGCTATACCCGGACCAGCAGGGGGGAGACCCAGTACTTC; size: -; D: TRBD1; J: TRBJ2-5; V: TRBV7-2
CDR3: CASSLGPSGSPLHF; DNA: TGTGCCAGCAGCTTAGGCCCCTCCGGTTCACCCCTCCACTTT; size: -; D: -; J: TRBJ1-6; V: TRBV11-3
CDR3: CASSWNSGRLYNEQFF; DNA: TGTGCCAGCAGTTGGAATAGCGGGAGGCTATACAATGAGCAGTTCTTC; size: -; D: TRBD2; J: TRBJ2-1; V: TRBV28
CDR3: CASSSRGTGEFTDTQYF; DNA: TGTGCCAGCAGTTCCAGGGGGACAGGGGAGTTTACAGATACGCAGTATTTT; size: -; D: TRBD1; J: TRBJ2-3; V: TRBV27
CDR3: CASRDLAGGRADTQYF; DNA: TGTGCCAGCAGGGACTTAGCGGGGGGGCGTGCAGATACGCAGTATTTT; size: -; D: TRBD2; J: TRBJ2-3; V: TRBV27
CDR3: CASSVGRQGTEAFF; DNA: TGTGCCAGCAGCGTAGGGAGACAGGGCACTGAAGCTTTCTTT; size: -; D: TRBD1; J: TRBJ1-1; V: TRBV9
CDR3: CASSLGGHVYSPLHF; DNA: TGTGCCAGCAGCTTGGGCGGACATGTGTATTCACCCCTCCACTTT; size: -; D: -; J: TRBJ1-6; V: TRBV5-5
CDR3: CASSQSAQGQGAERTEAFF; DNA: TGCGCCAGCAGCCAATCCGCCCAAGGACAGGGGGCGGAGAGGACTGAAGCTTTCTTT; size: -; D: TRBD1; J: TRBJ1-1; V: TRBV4-3
CDR3: CASSRTSQGTDTQYF; DNA: TGCGCCAGCAGCAGGACTAGCCAGGGGACAGATACGCAGTATTTT; size: -; D: TRBD2; J: TRBJ2-3; V: TRBV10-2
CDR3: CASSAGQNTEAFF; DNA: TGCGCCAGCAGCGCAGGACAGAACACTGAAGCTTTCTTT; size: few; D: -; J: TRBJ1-1; V: TRBV5-1
CDR3: CASSQEARPYEQYF; DNA: TGCGCCAGCAGCCAAGAAGCGCGACCCTACGAGCAGTACTTC; size: -; D: -; J: TRBJ2-7; V: TRBV4-3
CDR3: CASSLGDRPFYNEQFF; DNA: TGTGCCAGCAGCTTAGGCGACAGGCCCTTCTACAATGAGCAGTTCTTC; size: -; D: -; J: TRBJ2-1; V: TRBV11-3
CDR3: CASSLGRWNTEAFF; DNA: TGTGCCAGCAGTTTGGGCAGGTGGAACACTGAAGCTTTCTTT; size: -; D: -; J: TRBJ1-1; V: TRBV28